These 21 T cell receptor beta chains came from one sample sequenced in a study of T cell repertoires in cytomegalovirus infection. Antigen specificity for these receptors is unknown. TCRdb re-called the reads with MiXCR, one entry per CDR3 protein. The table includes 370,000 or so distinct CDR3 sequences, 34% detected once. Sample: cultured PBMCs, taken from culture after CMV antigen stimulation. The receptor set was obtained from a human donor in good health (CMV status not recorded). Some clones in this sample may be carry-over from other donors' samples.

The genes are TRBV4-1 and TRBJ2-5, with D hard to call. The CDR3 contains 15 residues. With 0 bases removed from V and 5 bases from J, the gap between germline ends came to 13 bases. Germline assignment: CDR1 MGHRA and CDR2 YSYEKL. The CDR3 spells CASSQDEDPIETQYF. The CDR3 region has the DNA TGCGCCAGCAGCCAAGACGAGGATCCCATCGAGACCCAGTACTTC.

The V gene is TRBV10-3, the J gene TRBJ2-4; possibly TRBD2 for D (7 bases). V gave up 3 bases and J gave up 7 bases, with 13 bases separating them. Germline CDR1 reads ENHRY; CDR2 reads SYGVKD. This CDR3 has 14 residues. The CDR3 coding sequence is TGTGCCATCAGTGAATACAGGGAGGGGAACATTCAGTACTTC. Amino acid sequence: CAISEYREGNIQYF.

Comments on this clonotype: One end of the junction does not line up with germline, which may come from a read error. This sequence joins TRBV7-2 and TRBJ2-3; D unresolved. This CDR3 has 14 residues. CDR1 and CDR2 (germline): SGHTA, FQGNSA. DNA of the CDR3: TGTGACAGCAGCCCCCAGGTTAGCACAGATACGCAGTATTTT. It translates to CDSSPQVSTDTQYF.

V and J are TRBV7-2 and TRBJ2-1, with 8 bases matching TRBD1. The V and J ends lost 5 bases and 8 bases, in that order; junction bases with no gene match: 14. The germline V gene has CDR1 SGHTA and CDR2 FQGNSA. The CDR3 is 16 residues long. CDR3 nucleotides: TGTGCCAGCAGCCCCAACGCAGGGGGCGGTCGCGATGAGCAGTTCTTC. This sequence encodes CASSPNAGGGRDEQFF.

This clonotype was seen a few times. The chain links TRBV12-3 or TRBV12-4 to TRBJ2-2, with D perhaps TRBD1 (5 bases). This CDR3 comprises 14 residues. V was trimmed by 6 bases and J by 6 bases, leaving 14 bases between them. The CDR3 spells CASRGQVIPGELFF. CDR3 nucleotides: TGTGCCAGCAGGGGGCAGGTCATCCCCGGGGAGCTGTTTTTT.

The CDR3 DNA sequence: TGTGCCAGCAGGGAAGAGGGCGGGAGGGGGGGTGAGCAGTTCTTC. This gives the protein CASREEGGRGGEQFF. The chain has TRBV7-3 and TRBJ2-1; 9 positions agree with TRBD2. The CDR3 extends over 15 amino acids. CDR1 SGHTA and CDR2 FQGTGA come from the germline V gene. J was trimmed by 9 bases and V by 6 bases; bases with no gene match: 12.

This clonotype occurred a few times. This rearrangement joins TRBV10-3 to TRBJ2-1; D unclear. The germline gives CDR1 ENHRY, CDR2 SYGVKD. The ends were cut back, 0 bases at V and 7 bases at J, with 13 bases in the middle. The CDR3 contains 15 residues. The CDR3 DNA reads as TGTGCCATCAGTGAGTCGACTCTTACAGCAAATGAGCAGTTCTTC. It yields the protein CAISESTLTANEQFF.

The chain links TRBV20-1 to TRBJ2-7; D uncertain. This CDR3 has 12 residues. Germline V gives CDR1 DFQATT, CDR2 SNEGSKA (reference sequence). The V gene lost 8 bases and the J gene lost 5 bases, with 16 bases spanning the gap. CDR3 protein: CSSLRRGNEQYF. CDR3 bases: TGCAGTTCATTACGTCGAGGCAACGAGCAGTACTTC.

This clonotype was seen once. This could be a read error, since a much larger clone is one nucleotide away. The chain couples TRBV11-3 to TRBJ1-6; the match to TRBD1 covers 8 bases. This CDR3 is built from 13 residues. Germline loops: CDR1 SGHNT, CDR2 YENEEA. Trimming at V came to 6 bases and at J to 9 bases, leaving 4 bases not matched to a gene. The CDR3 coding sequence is TGTGCCAGCAGGGACAGGGAGGGTTCACCCCTCCACTTT. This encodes CASRDREGSPLHF.

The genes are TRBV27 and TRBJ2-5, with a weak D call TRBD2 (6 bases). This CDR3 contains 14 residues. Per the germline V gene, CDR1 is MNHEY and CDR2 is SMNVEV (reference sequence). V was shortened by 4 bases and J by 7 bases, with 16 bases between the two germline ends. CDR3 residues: CASSSSSAQRTQYF. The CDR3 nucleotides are TGTGCCAGCAGTTCCTCTAGCGCTCAGCGGACCCAGTACTTC.

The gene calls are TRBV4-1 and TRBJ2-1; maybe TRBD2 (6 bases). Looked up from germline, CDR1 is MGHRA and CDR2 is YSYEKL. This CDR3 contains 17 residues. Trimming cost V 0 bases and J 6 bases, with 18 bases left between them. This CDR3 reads CASSQDPPGASSNEQFF. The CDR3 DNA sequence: TGCGCCAGCAGCCAAGATCCGCCGGGAGCCTCGTCCAATGAGCAGTTCTTC.

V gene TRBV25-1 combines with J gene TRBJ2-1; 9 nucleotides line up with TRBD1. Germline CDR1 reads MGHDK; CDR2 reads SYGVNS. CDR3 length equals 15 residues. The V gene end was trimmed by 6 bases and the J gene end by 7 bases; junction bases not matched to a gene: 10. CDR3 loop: CASRTTGQGLNEQFF. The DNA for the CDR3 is TGTGCCAGCAGAACAACTGGACAGGGGTTGAATGAGCAGTTCTTC. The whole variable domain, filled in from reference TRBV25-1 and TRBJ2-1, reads EADIYQTPRYLVIGTGKKITLECSQTMGHDKMYWYQQDPGMELHLIHYSYGVNSTEKGDLSSESTVSRIRTEHFPLTLESARPSHTSQYLCASRTTGQGLNEQFFGPGTRLTVL.

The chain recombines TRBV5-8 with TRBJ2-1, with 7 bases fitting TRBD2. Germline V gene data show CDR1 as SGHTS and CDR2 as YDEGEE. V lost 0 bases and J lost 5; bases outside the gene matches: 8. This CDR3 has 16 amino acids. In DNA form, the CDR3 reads TGTGCCAGCAGCTTGGCCCTCTTGCGGGAGAACAATGAGCAGTTCTTC. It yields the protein CASSLALLRENNEQFF.

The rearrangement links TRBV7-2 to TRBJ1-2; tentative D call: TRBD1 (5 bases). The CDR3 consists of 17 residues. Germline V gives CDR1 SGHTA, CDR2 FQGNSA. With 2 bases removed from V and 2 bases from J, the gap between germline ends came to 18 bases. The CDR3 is CASSLRLGGGSNYGYTF. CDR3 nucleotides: TGTGCCAGCAGCTTAAGGTTGGGGGGAGGTAGCAACTATGGCTACACCTTC.

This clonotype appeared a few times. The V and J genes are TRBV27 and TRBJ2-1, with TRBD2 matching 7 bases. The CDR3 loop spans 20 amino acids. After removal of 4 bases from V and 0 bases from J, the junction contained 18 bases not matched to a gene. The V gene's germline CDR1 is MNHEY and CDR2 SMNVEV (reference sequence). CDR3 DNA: TGTGCCAGCAGTTCATTCCCTTTCGGAGCAGCGGGGAGCTCCTACAATGAGCAGTTCTTC. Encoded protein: CASSSFPFGAAGSSYNEQFF.

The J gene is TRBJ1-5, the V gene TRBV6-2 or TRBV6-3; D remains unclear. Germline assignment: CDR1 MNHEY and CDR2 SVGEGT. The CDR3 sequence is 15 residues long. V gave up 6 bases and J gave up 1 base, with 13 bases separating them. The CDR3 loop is CASSADAWSNQPQHF. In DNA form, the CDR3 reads TGTGCCAGCAGCGCCGACGCCTGGAGCAATCAGCCCCAGCATTTT.

The CDR3 DNA is TGTGCCAGCAGCGGACAGGGTGACTATGGCTACACCTTC. Translated: CASSGQGDYGYTF. V gene TRBV7-9 combines with J gene TRBJ1-2; 8 bases fit TRBD1. After removal of 5 bases from V and 3 bases from J, the junction contained 2 bases not matched to a gene. The CDR3 covers 13 residues. Germline-derived CDR1 and CDR2 are SEHNR and FQNEAQ (reference sequence). Looking up the rest from reference TRBV7-9 and TRBJ1-2 gives the full variable domain: DTGVSQNPRHKITKRGQNVTFRCDPISEHNRLYWYRQTLGQGPEFLTYFQNEAQLEKSRLLSDRFSAERPKGSFSTLEIQRTEQGDSAMYLCASSGQGDYGYTFGSGTRLTVV.

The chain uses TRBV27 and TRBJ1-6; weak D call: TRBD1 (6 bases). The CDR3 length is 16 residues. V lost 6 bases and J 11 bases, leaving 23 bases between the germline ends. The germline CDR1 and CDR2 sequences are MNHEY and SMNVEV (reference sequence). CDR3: CASSPERGVGRPPLHF. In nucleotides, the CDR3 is TGTGCCAGCAGCCCAGAGAGGGGGGTCGGCAGGCCACCCCTCCACTTT.

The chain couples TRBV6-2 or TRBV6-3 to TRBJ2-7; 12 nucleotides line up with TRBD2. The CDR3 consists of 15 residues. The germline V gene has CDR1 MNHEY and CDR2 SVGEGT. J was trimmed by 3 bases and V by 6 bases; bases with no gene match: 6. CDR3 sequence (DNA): TGTGCCAGCAGCTATGGACTAGCGGGACTCTACGAGCAGTACGTC. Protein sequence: CASSYGLAGLYEQYV.

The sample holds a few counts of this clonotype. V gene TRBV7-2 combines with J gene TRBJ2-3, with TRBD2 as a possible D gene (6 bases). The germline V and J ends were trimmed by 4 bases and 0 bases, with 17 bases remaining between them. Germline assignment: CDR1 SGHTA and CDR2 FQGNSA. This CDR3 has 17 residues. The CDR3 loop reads CASSSTRLAKSTDTQYF. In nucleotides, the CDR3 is TGTGCCAGCAGCTCCACCCGGCTAGCGAAGAGCACAGATACGCAGTATTTT.

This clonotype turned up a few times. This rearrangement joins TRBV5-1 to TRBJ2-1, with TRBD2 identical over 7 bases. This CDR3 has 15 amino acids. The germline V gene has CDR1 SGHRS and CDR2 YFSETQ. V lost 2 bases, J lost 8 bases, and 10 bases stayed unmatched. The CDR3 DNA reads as TGCGCCAGCAGCTTAACTAGCGAGCCGTACGATGAGCAGTTCTTC. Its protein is CASSLTSEPYDEQFF.